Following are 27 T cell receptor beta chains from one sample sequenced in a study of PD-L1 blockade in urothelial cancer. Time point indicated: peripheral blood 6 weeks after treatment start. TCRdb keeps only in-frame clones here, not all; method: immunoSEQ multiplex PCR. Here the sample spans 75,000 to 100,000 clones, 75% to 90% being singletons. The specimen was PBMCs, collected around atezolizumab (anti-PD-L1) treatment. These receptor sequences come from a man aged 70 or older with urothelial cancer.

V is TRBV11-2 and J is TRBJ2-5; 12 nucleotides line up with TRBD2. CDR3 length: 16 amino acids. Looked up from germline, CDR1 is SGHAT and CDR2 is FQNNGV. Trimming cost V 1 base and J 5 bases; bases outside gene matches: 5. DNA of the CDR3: TGTGCCAGCAGCTTAGTTACCGGGACTAGCGGGGAGACCCAGTACTTC. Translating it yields CASSLVTGTSGETQYF.

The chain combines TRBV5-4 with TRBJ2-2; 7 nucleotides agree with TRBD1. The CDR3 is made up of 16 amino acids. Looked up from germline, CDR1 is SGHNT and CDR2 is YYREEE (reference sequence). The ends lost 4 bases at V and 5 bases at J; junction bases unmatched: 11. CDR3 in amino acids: CASSNPRGTETGELFF. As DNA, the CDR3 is TGTGCCAGCAGCAACCCGAGGGGGACAGAGACCGGGGAGCTGTTTTTT.

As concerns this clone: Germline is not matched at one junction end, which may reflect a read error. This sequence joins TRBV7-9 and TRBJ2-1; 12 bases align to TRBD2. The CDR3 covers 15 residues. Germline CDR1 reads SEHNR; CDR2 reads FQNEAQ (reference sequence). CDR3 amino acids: CASSSSGGAYNEQFF. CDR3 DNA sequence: TGTGCCAGCAGCTCTAGCGGGGGGGCCTATAATGAGCAGTTCTTC.

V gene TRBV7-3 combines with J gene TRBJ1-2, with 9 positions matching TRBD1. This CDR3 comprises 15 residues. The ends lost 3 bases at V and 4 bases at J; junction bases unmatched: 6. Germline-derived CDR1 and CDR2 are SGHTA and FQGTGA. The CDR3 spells CASSFRDRVPYGYTF. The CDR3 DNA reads TGTGCCAGCAGCTTCCGGGACAGGGTACCCTATGGCTACACCTTC. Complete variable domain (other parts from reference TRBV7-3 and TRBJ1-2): GAGVSQTPSNKVTEKGKYVELRCDPISGHTALYWYRQSLGQGPEFLIYFQGTGAADDSGLPNDRFFAVRPEGSVSTLKIQRTERGDSAVYLCASSFRDRVPYGYTFGSGTRLTVV.

CDR3 amino acids: CASSISKNIQYF. The CDR3 DNA is TGTGCCAGTAGTATCTCCAAAAACATTCAGTACTTC. The V and J genes are TRBV19 and TRBJ2-4; the D is unclear. Germline V lookup: CDR1 LNHDA, CDR2 SQIVND (reference sequence). The CDR3 consists of 12 residues. V was cut by 3 bases and J by 2 bases, with 2 bases left in between.

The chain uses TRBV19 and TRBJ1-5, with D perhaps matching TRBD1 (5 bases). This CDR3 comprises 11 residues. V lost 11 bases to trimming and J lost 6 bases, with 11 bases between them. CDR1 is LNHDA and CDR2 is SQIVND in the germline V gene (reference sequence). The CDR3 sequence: CASGGFQPQHF. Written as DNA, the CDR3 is TGTGCCTCCGGGGGGTTTCAGCCCCAGCATTTT.

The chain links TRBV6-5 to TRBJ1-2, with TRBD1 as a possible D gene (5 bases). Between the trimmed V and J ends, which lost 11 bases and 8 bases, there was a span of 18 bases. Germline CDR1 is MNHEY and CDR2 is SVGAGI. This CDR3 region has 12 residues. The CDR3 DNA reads TGTGCCTCCGGGGGGGTCATCGGCGGCTACACCTTC. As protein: CASGGVIGGYTF.

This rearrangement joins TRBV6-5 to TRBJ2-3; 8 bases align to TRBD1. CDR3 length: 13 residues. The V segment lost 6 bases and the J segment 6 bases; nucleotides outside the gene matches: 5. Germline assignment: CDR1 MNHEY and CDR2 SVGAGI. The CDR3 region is CASRTGASDTQYF. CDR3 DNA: TGTGCCAGCAGGACAGGGGCCAGCGATACGCAGTATTTT.

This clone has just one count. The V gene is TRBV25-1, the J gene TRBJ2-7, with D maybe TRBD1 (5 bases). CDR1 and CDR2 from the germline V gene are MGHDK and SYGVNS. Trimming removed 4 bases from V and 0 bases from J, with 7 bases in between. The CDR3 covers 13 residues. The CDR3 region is CASSAGRSYEQYF. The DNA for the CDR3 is TGTGCCAGCAGTGCAGGGCGCTCCTACGAGCAGTACTTC.

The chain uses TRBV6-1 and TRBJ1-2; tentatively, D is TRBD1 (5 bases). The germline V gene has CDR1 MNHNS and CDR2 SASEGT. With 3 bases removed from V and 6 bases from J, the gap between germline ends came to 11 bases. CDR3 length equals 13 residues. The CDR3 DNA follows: TGTGCCAGCAGTGAGGGGGGGAGCCATGGCTACACCTTC. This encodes CASSEGGSHGYTF.

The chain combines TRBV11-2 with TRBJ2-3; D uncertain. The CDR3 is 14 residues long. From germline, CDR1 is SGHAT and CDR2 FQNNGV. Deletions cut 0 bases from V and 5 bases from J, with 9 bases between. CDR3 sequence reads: CASSLDSAGDTQYF. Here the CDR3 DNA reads TGTGCCAGCAGCTTAGATTCGGCAGGAGATACGCAGTATTTT.

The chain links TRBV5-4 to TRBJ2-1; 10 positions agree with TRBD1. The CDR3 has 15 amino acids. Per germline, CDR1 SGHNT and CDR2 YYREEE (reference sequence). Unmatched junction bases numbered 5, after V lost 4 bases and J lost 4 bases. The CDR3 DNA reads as TGTGCCAGCAGCCCGGGGACAGGGGTTTACAATGAGCAGTTCTTC. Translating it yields CASSPGTGVYNEQFF.

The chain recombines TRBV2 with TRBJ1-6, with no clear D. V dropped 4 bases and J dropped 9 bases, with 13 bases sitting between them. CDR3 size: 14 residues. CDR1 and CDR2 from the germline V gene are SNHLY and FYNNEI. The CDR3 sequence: CASSVFEGGSPLHF. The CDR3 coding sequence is TGTGCCAGCAGTGTTTTCGAGGGCGGTTCACCCCTCCACTTT.

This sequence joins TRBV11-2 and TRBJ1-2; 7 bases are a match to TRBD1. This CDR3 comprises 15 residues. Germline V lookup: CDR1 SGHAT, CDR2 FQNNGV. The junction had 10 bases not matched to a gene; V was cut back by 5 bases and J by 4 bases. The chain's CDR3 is CASSPGTAHLYGYTF. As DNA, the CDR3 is TGTGCCAGCAGCCCCGGGACAGCTCACCTCTATGGCTACACCTTC.

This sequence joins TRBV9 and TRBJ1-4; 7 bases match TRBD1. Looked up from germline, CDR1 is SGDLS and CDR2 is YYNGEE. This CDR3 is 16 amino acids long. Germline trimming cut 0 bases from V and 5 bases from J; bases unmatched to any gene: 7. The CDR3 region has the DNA TGTGCCAGCAGCGTAGGGGTACAGGGGCAAAATGAAAAACTGTTTTTT. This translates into CASSVGVQGQNEKLFF.

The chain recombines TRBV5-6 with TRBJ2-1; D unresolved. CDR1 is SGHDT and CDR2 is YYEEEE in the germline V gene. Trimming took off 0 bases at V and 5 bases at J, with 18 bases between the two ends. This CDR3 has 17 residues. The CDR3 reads CASSLVTTARNNNEQFF. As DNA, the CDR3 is TGTGCCAGCAGCTTGGTCACTACGGCAAGAAACAACAATGAGCAGTTCTTC.

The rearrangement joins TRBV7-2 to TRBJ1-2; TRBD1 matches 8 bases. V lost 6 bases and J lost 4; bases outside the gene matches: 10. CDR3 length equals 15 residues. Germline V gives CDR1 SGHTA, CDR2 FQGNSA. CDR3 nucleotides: TGTGCCAGCAGTCAAAGAGGGACAGGCCCCTATGGCTACACCTTC. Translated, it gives CASSQRGTGPYGYTF. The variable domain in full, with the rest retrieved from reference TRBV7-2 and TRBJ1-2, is GAGVSQSPSNKVTEKGKDVELRCDPISGHTALYWYRQSLGQGLEFLIYFQGNSAPDKSGLPSDRFSAERTGGSVSTLTIQRTQQEDSAVYLCASSQRGTGPYGYTFGSGTRLTVV.

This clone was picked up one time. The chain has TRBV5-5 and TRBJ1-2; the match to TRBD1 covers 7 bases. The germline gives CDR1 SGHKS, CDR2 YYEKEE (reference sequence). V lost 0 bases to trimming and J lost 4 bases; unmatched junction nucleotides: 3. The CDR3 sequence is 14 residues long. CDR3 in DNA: TGTGCCAGCAGCTTGGTTAGGGACAGCTATGGCTACACCTTC. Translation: CASSLVRDSYGYTF.

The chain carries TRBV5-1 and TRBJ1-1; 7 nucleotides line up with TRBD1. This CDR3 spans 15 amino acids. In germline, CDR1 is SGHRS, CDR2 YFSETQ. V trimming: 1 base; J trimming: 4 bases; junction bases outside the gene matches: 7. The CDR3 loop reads CASSLTGAEGTEAFF. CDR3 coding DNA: TGCGCCAGCAGCTTGACAGGGGCTGAGGGCACTGAAGCTTTCTTT.

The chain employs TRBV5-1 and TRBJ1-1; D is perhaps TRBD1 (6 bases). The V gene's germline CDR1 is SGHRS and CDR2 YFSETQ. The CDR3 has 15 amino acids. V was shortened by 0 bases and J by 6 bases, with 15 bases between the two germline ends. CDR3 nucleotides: TGCGCCAGCAGCTTGGGGGCAGGGACAACCGCTGAAGCTTTCTTT. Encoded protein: CASSLGAGTTAEAFF. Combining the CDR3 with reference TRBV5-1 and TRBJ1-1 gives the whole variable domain KAGVTQTPRYLIKTRGQQVTLSCSPISGHRSVSWYQQTPGQGLQFLFEYFSETQRNKGNFPGRFSGRQFSNSRSEMNVSTLELGDSALYLCASSLGAGTTAEAFFGQGTRLTVV.

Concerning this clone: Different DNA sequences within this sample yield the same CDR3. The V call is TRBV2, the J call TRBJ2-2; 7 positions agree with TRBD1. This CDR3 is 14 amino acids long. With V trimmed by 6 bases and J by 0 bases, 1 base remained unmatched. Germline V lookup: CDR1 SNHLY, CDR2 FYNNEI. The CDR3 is CASRGTANTGELFF. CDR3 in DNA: TGTGCCAGCAGGGGGACAGCGAACACCGGGGAGCTGTTTTTT.

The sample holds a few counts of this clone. As DNA, the CDR3 is TGTGCCAGTAGTATAGATCACCAGGGGAGGGCAAACATTCAGTACTTC. It encodes CASSIDHQGRANIQYF. The V gene is TRBV19, the J gene TRBJ2-4, with D possibly TRBD2 on 7 matching bases. The germline V gene has CDR1 LNHDA and CDR2 SQIVND (reference sequence). CDR3 length: 16 residues. V shed 0 bases and J shed 6 bases, with 15 bases lying between them. The whole variable domain, filled in from reference TRBV19 and TRBJ2-4, reads DGGITQSPKYLFRKEGQNVTLSCEQNLNHDAMYWYRQDPGQGLRLIYYSQIVNDFQKGDIAEGYSVSREKKESFPLTVTSAQKNPTAFYLCASSIDHQGRANIQYFGAGTRLSVL.

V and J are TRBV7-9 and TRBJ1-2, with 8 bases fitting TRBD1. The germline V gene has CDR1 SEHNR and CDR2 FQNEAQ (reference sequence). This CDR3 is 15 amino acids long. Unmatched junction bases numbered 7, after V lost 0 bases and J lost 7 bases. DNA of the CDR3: TGTGCCAGCAGCTTAGCCCGGGCAGGGGGCTCTGGCTACACCTTC. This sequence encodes CASSLARAGGSGYTF.

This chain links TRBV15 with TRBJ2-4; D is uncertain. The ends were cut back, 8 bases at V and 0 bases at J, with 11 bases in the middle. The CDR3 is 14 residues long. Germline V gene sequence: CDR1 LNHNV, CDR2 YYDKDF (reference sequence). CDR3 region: CATAVPGAKNIQYF. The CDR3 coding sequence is TGTGCCACCGCCGTCCCGGGAGCCAAAAACATTCAGTACTTC.

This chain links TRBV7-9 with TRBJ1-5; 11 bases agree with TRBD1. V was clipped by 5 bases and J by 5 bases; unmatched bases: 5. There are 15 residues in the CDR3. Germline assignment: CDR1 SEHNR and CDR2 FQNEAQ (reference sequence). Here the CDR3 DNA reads TGTGCCAGCAGCGCGGACAGGGGGCCGTATCAGCCCCAGCATTTT. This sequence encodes CASSADRGPYQPQHF.

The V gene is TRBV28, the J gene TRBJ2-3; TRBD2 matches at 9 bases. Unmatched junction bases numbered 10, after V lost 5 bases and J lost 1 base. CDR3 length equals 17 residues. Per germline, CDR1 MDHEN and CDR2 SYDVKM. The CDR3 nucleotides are TGTGCCAGCAGTACTGGTTCTAGCGGGGTAGGCACAGATACGCAGTATTTT. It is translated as CASSTGSSGVGTDTQYF.

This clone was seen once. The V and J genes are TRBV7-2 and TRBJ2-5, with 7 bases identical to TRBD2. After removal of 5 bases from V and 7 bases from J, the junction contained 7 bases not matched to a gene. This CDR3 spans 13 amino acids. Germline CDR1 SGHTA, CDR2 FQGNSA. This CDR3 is CASSPWTSVTQYF. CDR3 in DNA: TGTGCCAGCAGCCCGTGGACTAGTGTGACCCAGTACTTC.